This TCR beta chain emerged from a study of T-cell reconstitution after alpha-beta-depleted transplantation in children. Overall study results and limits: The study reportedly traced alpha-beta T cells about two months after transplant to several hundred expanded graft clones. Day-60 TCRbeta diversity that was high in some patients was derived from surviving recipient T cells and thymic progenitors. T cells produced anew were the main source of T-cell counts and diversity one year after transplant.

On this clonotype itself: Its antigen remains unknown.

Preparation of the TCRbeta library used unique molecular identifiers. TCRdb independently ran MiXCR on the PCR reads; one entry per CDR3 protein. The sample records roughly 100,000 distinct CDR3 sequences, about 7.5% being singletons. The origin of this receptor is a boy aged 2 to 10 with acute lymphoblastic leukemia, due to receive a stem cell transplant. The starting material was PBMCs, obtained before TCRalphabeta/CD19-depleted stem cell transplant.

CDR3 protein: CASSSNLAGRPDTQYF. For the CDR3, the DNA is TGTGCCAGCAGTAGCAACTTAGCGGGGCGCCCGGATACGCAGTATTTT. The rearrangement joins TRBV28 to TRBJ2-3; TRBD2 aligns across 8 bases. The CDR3 is 16 residues long. V lost 5 bases, J lost 6 bases, and 13 bases stayed unmatched. The germline gives CDR1 MDHEN, CDR2 SYDVKM.